What follows are 10 T cell receptor beta chains derived from one specimen sequenced in a study of blood T cell repertoires in COVID-19. The protocol was immunoSEQ multiplex PCR, while the TCRdb copy is restricted to in-frame clones and leaves out a portion. The table lists roughly 170,000 clones, about 87% of them singletons. Sequences were obtained from peripheral blood. These receptors were taken from a man aged 55 to 70 with acute or convalescent COVID-19.

The genes are TRBV7-2 and TRBJ1-3; 7 bases are shared with TRBD1. J was trimmed by 0 bases and V by 5 bases; bases with no gene match: 4. The CDR3 extends over 15 amino acids. Germline CDR1 is SGHTA and CDR2 is FQGNSA. The CDR3 spells CASSTDRNSGNTIYF. The CDR3 region has the DNA TGTGCCAGCAGCACGGACAGGAACTCTGGAAACACCATATATTTT.

The count of this clone is one. The chain employs TRBV7-9 and TRBJ1-2; 9 bases line up with TRBD1. The germline gives CDR1 SEHNR, CDR2 FQNEAQ (reference sequence). V lost 6 bases, J lost 6 bases, and 8 bases stayed unmatched. CDR3 length: 14 residues. CDR3 DNA: TGTGCCAGCAGTTACGGGACAGGGAACAATGGCTACACCTTC. It encodes CASSYGTGNNGYTF.

V usage is TRBV18 and J usage is TRBJ1-4; 10 bases agree with TRBD1. Unmatched junction bases numbered 9, after V lost 3 bases and J lost 8 bases. Germline values: CDR1 KGHSH, CDR2 LQKENI. This CDR3 spans 16 amino acids. CDR3 amino acids: CASSPSGQGSGEKLFF. CDR3 DNA: TGTGCCAGCTCACCTTCGGGACAGGGGAGTGGGGAAAAACTGTTTTTT.

The V and J genes are TRBV19 and TRBJ2-3; 10 nucleotides line up with TRBD1. With 3 bases clipped from V and 1 base from J, the junction kept 10 bases outside the gene matches. Germline V gene data show CDR1 as LNHDA and CDR2 as SQIVND (reference sequence). CDR3 size: 18 residues. The CDR3 DNA is TGTGCCAGTAGTATTAGGTTTCCCGGGACAGGGGGCACAGATACGCAGTATTTT. Translating it yields CASSIRFPGTGGTDTQYF.

V and J are TRBV7-6 and TRBJ1-6, with D possibly being TRBD1 (6 bases). Trimming cost V 0 bases and J 5 bases, with 14 bases left between them. Looked up from germline, CDR1 is SGHVS and CDR2 is FNYEAQ. This CDR3 has 17 amino acids. In DNA, the CDR3 is TGTGCCAGCAGCTTAGCGAGGGGGAAGGCGAATAATTCACCCCTCCACTTT. Its translation: CASSLARGKANNSPLHF.

The V gene is TRBV10-3, the J gene TRBJ1-1; 10 nucleotides line up with TRBD1. Germline V gives CDR1 ENHRY, CDR2 SYGVKD. This CDR3 is 14 amino acids long. J was trimmed by 4 bases and V by 5 bases; bases with no gene match: 4. CDR3 coding DNA: TGTGCCATCAGTTCTCGGACAGGGGGCACTGAAGCTTTCTTT. As protein: CAISSRTGGTEAFF.

Written as DNA, the CDR3 is TGTGCCAGCAGCTACAGCGGGAGGAACGGCGAGCAGTTCTTC. Translated, it gives CASSYSGRNGEQFF. This chain joins TRBV7-9 and TRBJ2-1; 9 nucleotides match TRBD2. The CDR3 consists of 14 residues. The ends lost 4 bases at V and 10 bases at J; junction bases unmatched: 8. Germline-derived CDR1 and CDR2 are SEHNR and FQNEAQ (reference sequence). The variable domain in full, completed from reference TRBV7-9 and TRBJ2-1, reads DTGVSQNPRHKITKRGQNVTFRCDPISEHNRLYWYRQTLGQGPEFLTYFQNEAQLEKSRLLSDRFSAERPKGSFSTLEIQRTEQGDSAMYLCASSYSGRNGEQFFGPGTRLTVL.

The J gene is TRBJ2-6, the V gene TRBV7-9; D is possibly TRBD1 (5 bases). Germline V gives CDR1 SEHNR, CDR2 FQNEAQ (reference sequence). This CDR3 has 15 amino acids. V was pared by 3 bases and J by 4 bases, with 10 bases between. The CDR3 sequence is CASSLAGSGANVLTF. CDR3 sequence (DNA): TGTGCCAGCAGCTTGGCAGGGTCGGGGGCCAACGTCCTGACTTTC.

This chain uses TRBV10-3 with TRBJ1-2, with TRBD1 matching over 9 bases. In germline, CDR1 is ENHRY, CDR2 SYGVKD. The CDR3 has 17 residues. Trimming took 1 base from V and 4 from J; bases not matched to a gene: 10. CDR3 bases: TGTGCCATCAGTGAGTTGAGACAGGGGGAGGGTCGCTATGGCTACACCTTC. Its translation: CAISELRQGEGRYGYTF.

The rearrangement joins TRBV2 to TRBJ2-2, with a possible D match to TRBD2 (5 bases). The CDR3 is 15 residues long. Germline CDR1 and CDR2: SNHLY and FYNNEI. Between the trimmed V and J ends, which lost 1 base and 7 bases, there was a span of 13 bases. CDR3: CASSEVGGRIGELFF. CDR3 bases: TGTGCCAGCAGTGAAGTAGGAGGTCGGATCGGGGAGCTGTTTTTT.